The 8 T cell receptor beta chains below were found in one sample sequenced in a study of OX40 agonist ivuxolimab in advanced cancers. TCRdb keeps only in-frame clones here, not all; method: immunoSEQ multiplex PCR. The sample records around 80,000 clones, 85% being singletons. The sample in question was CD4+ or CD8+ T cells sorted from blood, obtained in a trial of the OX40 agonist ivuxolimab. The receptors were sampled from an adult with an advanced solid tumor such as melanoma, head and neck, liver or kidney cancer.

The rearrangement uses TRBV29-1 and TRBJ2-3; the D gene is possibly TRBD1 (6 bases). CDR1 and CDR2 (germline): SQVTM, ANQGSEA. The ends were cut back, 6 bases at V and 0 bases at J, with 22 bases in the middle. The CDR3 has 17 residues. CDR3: CSVDELGGKASTDTQYF. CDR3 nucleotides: TGCAGCGTCGACGAATTAGGGGGTAAAGCTAGCACAGATACGCAGTATTTT.

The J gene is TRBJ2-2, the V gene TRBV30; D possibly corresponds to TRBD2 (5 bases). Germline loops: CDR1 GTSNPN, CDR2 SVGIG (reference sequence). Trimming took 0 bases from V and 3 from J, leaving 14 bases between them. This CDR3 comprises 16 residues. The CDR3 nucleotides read TGTGCCTGGAGTGTACGAGGGAGTACGTACACCGGGGAGCTGTTTTTT. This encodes CAWSVRGSTYTGELFF.

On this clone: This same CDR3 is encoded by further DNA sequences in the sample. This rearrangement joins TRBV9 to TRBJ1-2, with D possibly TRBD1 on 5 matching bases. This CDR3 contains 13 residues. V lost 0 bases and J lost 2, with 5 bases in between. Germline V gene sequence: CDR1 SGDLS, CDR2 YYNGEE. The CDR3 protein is CASSVDRNYGYTF. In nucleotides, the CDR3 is TGTGCCAGCAGCGTAGACAGGAACTATGGCTACACCTTC.

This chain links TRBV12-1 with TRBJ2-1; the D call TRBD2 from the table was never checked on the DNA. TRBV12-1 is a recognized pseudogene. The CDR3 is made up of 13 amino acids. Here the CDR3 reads CASSSGLANEQFF. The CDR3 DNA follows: TGTGCCAGCAGCTCGGGACTAGCCAATGAGCAGTTCTTC.

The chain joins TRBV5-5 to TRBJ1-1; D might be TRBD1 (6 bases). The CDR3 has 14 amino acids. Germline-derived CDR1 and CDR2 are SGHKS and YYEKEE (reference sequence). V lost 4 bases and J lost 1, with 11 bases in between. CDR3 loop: CASSPQTGNTEAFF. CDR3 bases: TGTGCCAGCAGCCCGCAGACAGGGAACACTGAAGCTTTCTTT.

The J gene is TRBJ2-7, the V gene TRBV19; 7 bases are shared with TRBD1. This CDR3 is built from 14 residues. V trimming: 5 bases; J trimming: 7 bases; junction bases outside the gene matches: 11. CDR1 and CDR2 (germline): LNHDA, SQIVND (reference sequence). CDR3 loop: CASSPRGYTREQYF. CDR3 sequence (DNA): TGTGCCAGTAGTCCCAGGGGGTACACTAGGGAGCAGTACTTC.

DNA of the CDR3: TGTGCCAGCAGTTTGGAAACGTGGGTCTATGGCTACACCTTC. It translates to CASSLETWVYGYTF. This chain uses TRBV6-6 with TRBJ1-2, with D uncertain. This CDR3 has 14 residues. V was pared by 4 bases and J by 4 bases, with 13 bases between. Germline-derived CDR1 and CDR2 are MNHNY and SVGAGI (reference sequence).

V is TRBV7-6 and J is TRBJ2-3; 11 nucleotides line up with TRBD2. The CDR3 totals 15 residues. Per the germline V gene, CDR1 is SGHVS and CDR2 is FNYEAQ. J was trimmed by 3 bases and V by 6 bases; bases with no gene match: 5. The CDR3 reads CASSTRLAGTDTQYF. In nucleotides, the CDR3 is TGTGCCAGCAGTACTCGACTAGCGGGGACAGATACGCAGTATTTT.